This T cell receptor (beta chain) was observed in a study of OX40 agonist ivuxolimab in advanced cancers. This clone occurred once. Data came from immunoSEQ multiplex PCR; TCRdb stores just in-frame clones and leaves some out. Among tens of thousands of clones listed, about 88% were seen once. Sequencing was performed on CD4+ or CD8+ T cells sorted from blood, taken in a trial of the OX40 agonist ivuxolimab. This clonotype originated in an adult with an advanced solid tumor such as melanoma, head and neck, liver or kidney cancer.

The CDR3 spells CATSRTPTGDQPQHF. CDR3 DNA sequence: TGTGCCACCAGCAGAACTCCGACAGGGGATCAGCCCCAGCATTTT. This sequence joins TRBV15 and TRBJ1-5, with TRBD1 matching 8 bases. The V segment lost 2 bases and the J segment 5 bases; nucleotides outside the gene matches: 5. CDR1 LNHNV and CDR2 YYDKDF come from the germline V gene (reference sequence). CDR3 length: 15 residues.